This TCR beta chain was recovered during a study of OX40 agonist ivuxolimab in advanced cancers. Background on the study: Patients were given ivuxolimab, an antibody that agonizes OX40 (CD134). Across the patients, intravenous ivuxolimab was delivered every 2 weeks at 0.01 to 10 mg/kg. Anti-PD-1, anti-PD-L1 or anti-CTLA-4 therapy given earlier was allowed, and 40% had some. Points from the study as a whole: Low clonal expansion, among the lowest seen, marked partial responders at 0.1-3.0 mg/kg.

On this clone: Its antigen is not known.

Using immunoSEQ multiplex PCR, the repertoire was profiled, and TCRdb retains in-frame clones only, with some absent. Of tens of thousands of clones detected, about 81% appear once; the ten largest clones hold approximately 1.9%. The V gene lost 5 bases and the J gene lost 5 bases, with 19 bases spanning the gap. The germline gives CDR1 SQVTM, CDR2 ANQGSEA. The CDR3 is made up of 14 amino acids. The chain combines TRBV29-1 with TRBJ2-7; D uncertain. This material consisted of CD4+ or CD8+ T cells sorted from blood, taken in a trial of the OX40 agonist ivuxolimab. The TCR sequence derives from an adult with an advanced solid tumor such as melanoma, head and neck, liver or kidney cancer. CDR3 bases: TGCAGCGTTTCATATTCTGCTTTGGGAAACGAGCAGTACTTC. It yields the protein CSVSYSALGNEQYF.